One sample yielded the 8 T cell receptor beta chains listed below, sequenced in a study of regulatory T cells in long-lasting Graves disease. The TCR beta library used iRepertoire HTBI primers with Arm-PCR amplification of CDR3. From the multiplex PCR reads, TCRdb called clonotypes with MiXCR, one entry per CDR3 protein. Here the sample spans a few hundred thousand distinct CDR3 sequences, 20% to 30% being singletons. Time point here: persistent/refractory GD, antithyroid drugs over 5 years with positive TRAb. The TCR library was prepared using RNA isolated from PBMCs. This specimen consisted of peripheral blood mononuclear cells (PBMCs), obtained when the disease was refractory, from a patient treated with antithyroid drugs. These TCRs come from a female donor with Graves disease.

This clonotype was seen more than once but under ten times. The chain uses TRBV19 and TRBJ1-1; D gene uncertain. CDR3 length: 13 residues. Looked up from germline, CDR1 is LNHDA and CDR2 is SQIVND (reference sequence). V lost 5 bases to trimming and J lost 8 bases, with 15 bases between them. The CDR3 region is CASSPLRANEAFF. Here the CDR3 DNA reads TGTGCCAGTAGTCCTTTGAGGGCGAACGAAGCTTTCTTT. The whole variable domain, remainder taken from reference TRBV19 and TRBJ1-1, is DGGITQSPKYLFRKEGQNVTLSCEQNLNHDAMYWYRQDPGQGLRLIYYSQIVNDFQKGDIAEGYSVSREKKESFPLTVTSAQKNPTAFYLCASSPLRANEAFFGQGTRLTVV.

The chain links TRBV28 to TRBJ2-1; D possibly corresponds to TRBD2 (5 bases). This CDR3 region has 12 residues. V gave up 2 bases and J gave up 12 bases, with 11 bases separating them. CDR1 and CDR2 (germline): MDHEN, SYDVKM. The CDR3 bases are TGTGCCAGCAGTTTAGATTCCGCGGGGCAGTTCTTC. Amino acid sequence: CASSLDSAGQFF.

This clonotype was detected ten times or more. This chain links TRBV11-1 with TRBJ1-1; 7 nucleotides agree with TRBD1. This CDR3 comprises 15 residues. V lost 2 bases and J lost 3; bases outside the gene matches: 6. Per the germline V gene, CDR1 is SGHAT and CDR2 is FQDESV (reference sequence). The CDR3 reads CASSLYLGQDTEAFF. CDR3 in DNA: TGTGCCAGCAGCTTATACCTCGGACAGGACACTGAAGCTTTCTTT.

CDR3 protein: CASSAVRRTNTGELFF. CDR3 DNA sequence: TGTGCCAGCAGCGCAGTCAGGAGGACGAACACCGGGGAGCTGTTTTTT. This chain connects TRBV9 to TRBJ2-2; D is perhaps TRBD2 (5 bases). The germline V gene encodes CDR1 SGDLS and CDR2 YYNGEE. This CDR3 comprises 16 residues. Between the trimmed V and J ends, which lost 3 bases and 0 bases, there was a span of 12 bases.

This clonotype appeared a few times. V usage is TRBV20-1 and J usage is TRBJ1-1; no reliable D call. CDR1 and CDR2 (germline): DFQATT, SNEGSKA (reference sequence). The CDR3 is 12 amino acids. The V end was cut by 6 bases, the J end by 0 bases, with 8 bases between. The CDR3 loop reads CSAADLNTEAFF. The DNA of the CDR3 is TGCAGTGCCGCAGACTTGAACACTGAAGCTTTCTTT.

The chain joins TRBV27 to TRBJ1-6; D call uncertain. The CDR3 has 18 residues. CDR1 is MNHEY, CDR2 SMNVEV, per germline (reference sequence). V lost 3 bases to trimming and J lost 8 bases, with 23 bases between them. DNA of the CDR3: TGTGCCAGCAGTTTTGTGCTTTTCGGGGTTCCGAGGGATTCACCCCTCCACTTT. Its translation: CASSFVLFGVPRDSPLHF.

In this sample, this clonotype turned up a few times. The CDR3 spells CASSITAGPSYEQYF. The CDR3 region has the DNA TGCGCCAGCAGTATCACAGCGGGCCCTTCCTACGAGCAGTACTTC. This sequence joins TRBV5-1 and TRBJ2-7, with D perhaps matching TRBD2 (6 bases). This CDR3 has 15 residues. Trimming stripped 5 bases from V and 1 base from J, with 16 bases between. Looked up from germline, CDR1 is SGHRS and CDR2 is YFSETQ.

This clonotype was counted ten times or more. This chain connects TRBV2 to TRBJ2-7; TRBD2 matches 11 bases. The germline V gene encodes CDR1 SNHLY and CDR2 FYNNEI. The J segment lost 2 bases and the V segment lost 2 bases, leaving 2 bases of the junction unmatched. The CDR3 length is 15 residues. CDR3 sequence reads: CASSEMTSGAYEQYF. The DNA for the CDR3 is TGTGCCAGCAGTGAAATGACTAGCGGGGCCTACGAGCAGTACTTC.